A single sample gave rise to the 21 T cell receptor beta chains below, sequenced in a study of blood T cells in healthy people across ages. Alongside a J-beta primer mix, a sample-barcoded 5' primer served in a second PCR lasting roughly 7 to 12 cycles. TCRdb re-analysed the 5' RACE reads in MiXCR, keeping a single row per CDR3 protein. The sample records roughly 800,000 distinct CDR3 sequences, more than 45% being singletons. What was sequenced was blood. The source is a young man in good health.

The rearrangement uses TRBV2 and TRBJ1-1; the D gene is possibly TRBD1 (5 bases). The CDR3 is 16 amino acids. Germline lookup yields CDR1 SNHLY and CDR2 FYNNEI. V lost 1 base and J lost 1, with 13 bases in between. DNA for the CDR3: TGTGCCAGCAGTGAAGTTGACAGAGACCAGAACACTGAAGCTTTCTTT. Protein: CASSEVDRDQNTEAFF.

CDR3 in amino acids: CASSRPYGFDSGETQYF. In DNA form, the CDR3 reads TGTGCCAGCAGCCGACCTTACGGGTTTGACTCGGGGGAGACCCAGTACTTC. The chain uses TRBV7-9 and TRBJ2-7, with D possibly matching TRBD2 (5 bases). The J call may not be correct, given that the DNA end is closer to TRBJ2-5. This CDR3 region has 17 residues. Germline V gene lookup returns CDR1 SEHNR and CDR2 FQNEAQ (reference sequence).

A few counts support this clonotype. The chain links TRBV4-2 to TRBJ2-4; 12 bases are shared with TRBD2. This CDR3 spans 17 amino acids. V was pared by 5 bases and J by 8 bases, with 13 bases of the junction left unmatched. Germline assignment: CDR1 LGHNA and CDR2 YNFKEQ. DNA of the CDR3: TGTGCCAGCAGCATGACTAGCGGGGGACCCCCCGAGGACATTCAGTACTTC. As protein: CASSMTSGGPPEDIQYF.

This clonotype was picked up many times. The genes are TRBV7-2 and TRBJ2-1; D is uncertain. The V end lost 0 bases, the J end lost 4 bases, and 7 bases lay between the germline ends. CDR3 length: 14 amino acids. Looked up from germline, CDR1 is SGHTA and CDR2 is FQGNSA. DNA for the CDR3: TGTGCCAGCAGCTTAGCGATCGGTTACAATGAGCAGTTCTTC. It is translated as CASSLAIGYNEQFF.

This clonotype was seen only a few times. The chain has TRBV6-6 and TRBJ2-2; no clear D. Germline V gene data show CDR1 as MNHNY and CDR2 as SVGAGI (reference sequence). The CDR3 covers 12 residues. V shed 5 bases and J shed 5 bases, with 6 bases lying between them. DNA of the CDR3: TGTGCCAGCAGTGTTGGTACCGGGGAGCTGTTTTTT. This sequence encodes CASSVGTGELFF.

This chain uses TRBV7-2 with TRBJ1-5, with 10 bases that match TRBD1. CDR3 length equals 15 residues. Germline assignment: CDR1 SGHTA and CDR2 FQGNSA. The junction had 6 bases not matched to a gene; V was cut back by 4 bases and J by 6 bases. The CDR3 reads CASSSGTGVGQPQHF. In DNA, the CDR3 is TGTGCCAGCAGCTCCGGGACAGGGGTAGGTCAGCCCCAGCATTTT.

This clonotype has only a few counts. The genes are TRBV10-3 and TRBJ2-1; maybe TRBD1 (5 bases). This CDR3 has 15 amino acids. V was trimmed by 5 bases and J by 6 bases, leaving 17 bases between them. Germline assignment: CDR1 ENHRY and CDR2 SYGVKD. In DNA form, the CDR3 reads TGTGCCATCAGTAACCTAGGGGAATTGGGCAATGAGCAGTTCTTC. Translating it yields CAISNLGELGNEQFF.

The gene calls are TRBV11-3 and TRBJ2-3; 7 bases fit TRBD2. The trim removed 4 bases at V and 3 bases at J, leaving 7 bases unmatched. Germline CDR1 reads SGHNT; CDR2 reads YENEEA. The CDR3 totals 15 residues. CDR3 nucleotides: TGTGCCAGCAGCTCAAGCGGGATAGGGACAGATACGCAGTATTTT. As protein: CASSSSGIGTDTQYF.

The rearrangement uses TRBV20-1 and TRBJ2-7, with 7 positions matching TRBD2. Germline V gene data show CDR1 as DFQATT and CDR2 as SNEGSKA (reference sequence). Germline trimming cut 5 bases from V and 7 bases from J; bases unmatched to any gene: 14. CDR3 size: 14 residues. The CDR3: CSAARDYTTGEQYF. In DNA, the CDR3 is TGCAGTGCTGCCCGGGACTACACGACCGGAGAGCAGTACTTC.

The DNA of the CDR3 is TGTGCCAGCAGTGAAGGGATTGCGCAGTTCTTC. Translated: CASSEGIAQFF. The chain combines TRBV25-1 with TRBJ2-1; D ambiguous. This CDR3 comprises 11 residues. The V end lost 2 bases, the J end lost 12 bases, and 8 bases lay between the germline ends. The V gene's germline CDR1 is MGHDK and CDR2 SYGVNS. The entire variable domain, with the rest obtained from reference TRBV25-1 and TRBJ2-1, is as follows: EADIYQTPRYLVIGTGKKITLECSQTMGHDKMYWYQQDPGMELHLIHYSYGVNSTEKGDLSSESTVSRIRTEHFPLTLESARPSHTSQYLCASSEGIAQFFGPGTRLTVL.

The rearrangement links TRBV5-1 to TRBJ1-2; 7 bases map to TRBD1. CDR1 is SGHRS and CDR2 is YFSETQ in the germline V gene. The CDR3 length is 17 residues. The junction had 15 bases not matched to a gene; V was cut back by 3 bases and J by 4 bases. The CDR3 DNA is TGCGCCAGCAGCTCCGGGACAGCCAAGAGCGATCTCTATGGCTACACCTTC. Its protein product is CASSSGTAKSDLYGYTF.

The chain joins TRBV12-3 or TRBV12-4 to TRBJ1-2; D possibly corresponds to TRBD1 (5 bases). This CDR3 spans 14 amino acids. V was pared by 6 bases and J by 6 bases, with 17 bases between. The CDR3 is CASRPTRGLDGYTF. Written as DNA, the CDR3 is TGTGCCAGCAGACCTACAAGGGGTCTGGATGGCTACACCTTC.

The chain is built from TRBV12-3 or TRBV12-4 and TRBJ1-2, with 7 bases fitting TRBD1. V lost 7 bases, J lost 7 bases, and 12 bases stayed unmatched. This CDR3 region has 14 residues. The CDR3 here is CASTVAREGAGYTF. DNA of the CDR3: TGTGCCAGCACCGTCGCCAGGGAGGGGGCTGGCTACACCTTC.

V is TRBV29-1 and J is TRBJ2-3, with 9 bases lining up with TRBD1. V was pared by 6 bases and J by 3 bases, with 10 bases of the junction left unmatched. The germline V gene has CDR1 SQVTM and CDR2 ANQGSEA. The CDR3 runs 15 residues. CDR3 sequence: CSVLRWDRETDTQYF. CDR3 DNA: TGCAGCGTATTGAGGTGGGACAGGGAGACAGATACGCAGTATTTT.

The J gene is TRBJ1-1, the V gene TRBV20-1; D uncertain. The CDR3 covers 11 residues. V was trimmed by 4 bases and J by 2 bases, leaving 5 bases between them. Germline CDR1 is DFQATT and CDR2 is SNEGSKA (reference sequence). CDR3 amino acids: CSATYNTEAFF. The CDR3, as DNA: TGCAGTGCTACTTATAACACTGAAGCTTTCTTT.

CDR3 loop: CSAGEDRGHTQYF. The DNA of the CDR3 is TGCAGTGCGGGAGAGGACAGGGGGCATACGCAGTATTTT. V gene TRBV20-1 combines with J gene TRBJ2-3, with TRBD1 matching over 11 bases. The ends lost 6 bases at V and 7 bases at J; junction bases unmatched: 6. The CDR3 is made up of 13 amino acids. From germline, CDR1 is DFQATT and CDR2 SNEGSKA (reference sequence).

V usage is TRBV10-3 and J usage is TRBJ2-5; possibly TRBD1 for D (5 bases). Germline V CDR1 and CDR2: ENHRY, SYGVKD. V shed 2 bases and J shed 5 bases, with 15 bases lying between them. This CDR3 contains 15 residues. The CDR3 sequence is CAISETIRAGETQYF. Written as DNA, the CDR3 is TGTGCCATCAGTGAGACCATCAGGGCAGGGGAGACCCAGTACTTC.

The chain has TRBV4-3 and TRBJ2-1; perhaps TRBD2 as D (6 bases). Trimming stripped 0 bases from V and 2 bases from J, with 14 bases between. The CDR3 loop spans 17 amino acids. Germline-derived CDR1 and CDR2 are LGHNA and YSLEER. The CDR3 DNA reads TGCGCCAGCAGCCAAGATGTGGGGGGAGTCCCCTACAATGAGCAGTTCTTC. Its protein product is CASSQDVGGVPYNEQFF.

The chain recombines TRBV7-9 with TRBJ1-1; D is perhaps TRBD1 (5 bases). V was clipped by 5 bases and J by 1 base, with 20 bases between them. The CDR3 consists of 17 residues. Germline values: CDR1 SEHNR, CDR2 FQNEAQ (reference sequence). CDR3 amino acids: CASSLGHGSETNTEAFF. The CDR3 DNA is TGTGCCAGCAGCCTCGGACACGGCTCGGAGACGAACACTGAAGCTTTCTTT.

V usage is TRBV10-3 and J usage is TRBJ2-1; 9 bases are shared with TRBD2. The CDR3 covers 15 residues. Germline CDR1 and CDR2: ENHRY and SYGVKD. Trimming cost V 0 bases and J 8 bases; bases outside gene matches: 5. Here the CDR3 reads CAISESAGGQYEQFF. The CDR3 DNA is TGTGCCATCAGTGAGTCGGCGGGGGGGCAATATGAGCAGTTCTTC.

CDR3 nucleotide sequence: TGTGCCAGCAGTGTTACGTCCGGAGGGGGCTACACCTTC. It encodes CASSVTSGGGYTF. The gene calls are TRBV6-1 and TRBJ1-2, with no clear D. This CDR3 has 13 amino acids. V was cut by 4 bases and J by 8 bases, with 14 bases left in between. From germline, CDR1 is MNHNS and CDR2 SASEGT.